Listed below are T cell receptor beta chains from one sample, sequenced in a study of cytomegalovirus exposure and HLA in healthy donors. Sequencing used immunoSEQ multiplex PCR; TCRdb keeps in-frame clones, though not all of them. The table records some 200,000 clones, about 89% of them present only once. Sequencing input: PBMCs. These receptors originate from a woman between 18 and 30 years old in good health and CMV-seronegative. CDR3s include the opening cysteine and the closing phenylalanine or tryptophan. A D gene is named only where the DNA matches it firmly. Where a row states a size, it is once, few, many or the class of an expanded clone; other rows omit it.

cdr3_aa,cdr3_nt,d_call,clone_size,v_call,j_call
CASSGTGSSTDTQYF,TGTGCCAGCAGCGGGACAGGCTCTAGCACAGATACGCAGTATTTT,TRBD1,-,TRBV9,TRBJ2-3
CASSLVRTSGANEQFF,TGTGCCAGCAGCTTAGTGCGGACTAGCGGGGCCAATGAGCAGTTCTTC,TRBD2,-,TRBV7-9,TRBJ2-1
CASSANLPGSNYGYTF,TGTGCCAGCAGTGCGAATCTACCCGGTTCCAACTATGGCTACACCTTC,-,-,TRBV2,TRBJ1-2
CASSRRRGTYEQYF,TGTGCCAGCAGTCGCCGAAGAGGGACCTACGAGCAGTACTTC,-,-,TRBV28,TRBJ2-7
CASSMGQGAEQYF,TGTGCCAGCAGCATGGGACAGGGGGCCGAGCAGTACTTC,TRBD1,-,TRBV5-4,TRBJ2-7
CASSFITSGSTDTQYF,TGCGCCAGCAGCTTTATCACTAGCGGGAGCACAGATACGCAGTATTTT,TRBD2,once,TRBV5-1,TRBJ2-3
CASSSLGLAGLVNTQYF,TGTGCCAGCAGCTCACTGGGACTAGCGGGATTGGTGAATACGCAGTATTTT,TRBD2,-,TRBV7-8,TRBJ2-3
CASSLSIQGRLDEQFF,TGTGCCAGCAGCTTATCAATACAGGGAAGGTTGGATGAGCAGTTCTTC,-,-,TRBV7-3,TRBJ2-1
CASSLVAVNTEAFF,TGTGCCAGCAGCTTAGTGGCGGTGAACACTGAAGCTTTCTTT,-,-,TRBV7-9,TRBJ1-1
CASSHGTGSTDTQYF,TGCGCCAGCAGCCACGGGACAGGGAGCACAGATACGCAGTATTTT,TRBD1,-,TRBV4-3,TRBJ2-3
CASSQIRGEQYF,TGCGCCAGCAGCCAAATCAGGGGCGAGCAGTACTTC,-,-,TRBV4-1,TRBJ2-7
CASSGAHTDTQYF,TGCGCCAGCAGCGGGGCACACACAGATACGCAGTATTTT,-,-,TRBV4-1,TRBJ2-3
CASSHIMGTAYEQYF,TGTGCCAGCAGCCATATCATGGGGACAGCCTACGAGCAGTACTTC,TRBD1,-,TRBV11-2,TRBJ2-7
CASSWGWQGSEQYF,TGTGCCAGCAGCTGGGGCTGGCAGGGAAGCGAGCAGTACTTC,-,-,TRBV6-1,TRBJ2-7
CASSHAGTRFSYEQYF,TGTGCCAGCAGCCACGCCGGGACTAGATTTTCCTACGAGCAGTACTTC,TRBD2,-,TRBV4-2,TRBJ2-7
CASSLSRGSNQPQHF,TGTGCCAGCAGTTTATCTCGGGGTTCCAATCAGCCCCAGCATTTT,-,-,TRBV27,TRBJ1-5
CASRLWAESYNEQFF,TGTGCCAGCAGATTGTGGGCAGAGTCCTACAATGAGCAGTTCTTC,-,-,TRBV11-3,TRBJ2-1
CAISESRGEQYF,TGTGCCATCAGTGAGTCTAGGGGCGAGCAGTACTTC,-,-,TRBV10-3,TRBJ2-7
CASSQPSYEQYF,TGCGCCAGCAGCCAACCGAGCTACGAGCAGTACTTC,-,-,TRBV4-1,TRBJ2-7
CATSNYEQYF,TGTGCCACTTCCAACTACGAGCAGTACTTC,-,-,TRBV10-3,TRBJ2-7
CASSLVPGNTEAFF,TGTGCCAGCAGCTTGGTTCCAGGGAACACTGAAGCTTTCTTT,-,-,TRBV5-5,TRBJ1-1
CASGLGAASGNTIYF,TGTGCCAGCGGGTTGGGGGCGGCCTCTGGAAACACCATATATTTT,-,once,TRBV27,TRBJ1-3
CASSVTGVTDTQYF,TGCGCCAGCAGCGTGACGGGAGTCACAGATACGCAGTATTTT,-,-,TRBV5-1,TRBJ2-3
CASSTSGQSAYNEQFF,TGTGCCAGCAGCACAAGCGGACAGTCGGCCTACAATGAGCAGTTCTTC,-,once,TRBV13,TRBJ2-1
CASSQGPDRAYEQYF,TGCGCCAGCAGCCAAGGTCCGGACAGGGCCTACGAGCAGTACTTC,TRBD1,once,TRBV4-3,TRBJ2-7
CASSLVLAGGQETQYF,TGTGCCAGCAGCTTGGTTCTAGCGGGGGGTCAAGAGACCCAGTACTTC,TRBD2,-,TRBV5-5,TRBJ2-5
CASSHAVLTPGGYTF,TGCGCCAGCAGCCATGCGGTCTTAACTCCGGGAGGCTACACCTTC,-,-,TRBV4-3,TRBJ1-2
CASSQSIRDGYTF,TGTGCCAGCAGCCAATCTATCAGGGATGGCTACACCTTC,-,few,TRBV4-2,TRBJ1-2
CASSYQGYEQYF,TGTGCCAGCAGCTATCAGGGTTACGAGCAGTACTTC,-,-,TRBV13,TRBJ2-7
CASSLADWAYEQYF,TGTGCCAGCAGCTTAGCGGACTGGGCCTACGAGCAGTACTTC,-,once,TRBV11-3,TRBJ2-7
CASSPPQRGNNEQFF,TGTGCCAGCAGCCCCCCGCAGCGGGGGAACAATGAGCAGTTCTTC,TRBD2,few,TRBV11-2,TRBJ2-1
CASSFGQGNEKLFF,TGTGCCAGCAGCTTTGGACAGGGGAATGAAAAACTGTTTTTT,TRBD1,-,TRBV7-2,TRBJ1-4
CSVPNYRTQETQYF,TGCAGCGTTCCAAACTACAGGACCCAAGAGACCCAGTACTTC,-,-,TRBV29-1,TRBJ2-5
CASSQGETQYF,TGTGCCAGCAGCCAGGGTGAGACCCAGTACTTC,-,-,TRBV7-9,TRBJ2-5
CASSRETGKPYGYTF,TGTGCCAGCAGCCGAGAGACAGGGAAGCCCTATGGCTACACCTTC,TRBD1,few,TRBV4-2,TRBJ1-2
CASSPTQGTEAFF,TGTGCCAGCAGCCCTACACAGGGGACTGAAGCTTTCTTT,TRBD1,-,TRBV7-6,TRBJ1-1
CASNLGPNTEAFF,TGTGCCAGCAATTTGGGGCCGAACACTGAAGCTTTCTTT,-,once,TRBV7-2,TRBJ1-1
CASSVSGTGLSEQYF,TGTGCCAGCTCAGTCTCCGGAACAGGGCTCTCCGAGCAGTACTTC,-,-,TRBV18,TRBJ2-7
CASSQARQGNFFSSGNTIYF,TGCGCCAGCAGCCAGGCCCGACAGGGAAACTTTTTTTCCTCTGGAAACACCATATATTTT,TRBD1,-,TRBV4-1,TRBJ1-3
CASSSTRTGSQPQHF,TGTGCCAGCAGTTCCACTCGGACAGGGAGTCAGCCCCAGCATTTT,TRBD1,-,TRBV28,TRBJ1-5
CASSSAGSYNEQFF,TGTGCCAGCAGCTCGGCGGGCTCCTACAATGAGCAGTTCTTC,-,-,TRBV5-4,TRBJ2-1
CASRDLGTSGRGEQFF,TGTGCCAGCAGGGACCTTGGGACTAGCGGGAGAGGTGAGCAGTTCTTC,TRBD2,-,TRBV28,TRBJ2-1
CASSPAAGGGSNQPQHF,TGCGCCAGCAGCCCCGCCGCAGGGGGAGGTAGCAATCAGCCCCAGCATTTT,TRBD1,-,TRBV10-1,TRBJ1-5
CASSLNSGSRSYEQYF,TGTGCCAGCAGCTTAAATAGCGGGAGTCGGTCCTACGAGCAGTACTTC,TRBD2,-,TRBV11-3,TRBJ2-7
CASSSSGIPVEQYF,TGTGCCAGCAGCTCAAGCGGGATCCCAGTCGAGCAGTACTTC,TRBD2,-,TRBV5-4,TRBJ2-7
CASSSGLLSNVAYEQYF,TGTGCCAGCAGTTCGGGACTTTTAAGTAACGTAGCCTACGAGCAGTACTTC,-,-,TRBV27,TRBJ2-7
CASSQTWAGGYTF,TGTGCCAGCAGTCAAACTTGGGCGGGTGGCTACACCTTC,-,-,TRBV6-5,TRBJ1-2
CASSLRQGAYEKLFF,TGTGCCAGCAGCTTACGACAGGGGGCTTACGAAAAACTGTTTTTT,TRBD1,-,TRBV7-9,TRBJ1-4
CASRRLAGGYEQYF,TGCGCCAGCAGAAGACTAGCGGGAGGGTACGAGCAGTACTTC,TRBD2,-,TRBV4-1,TRBJ2-7
CASSSNRGSSYNSPLHF,TGTGCCAGCAGCTCCAACAGGGGGAGCTCCTATAATTCACCCCTCCACTTT,TRBD1,-,TRBV7-9,TRBJ1-6
CASSQTSASTDTQYF,TGTGCCAGCTCACAAACTAGCGCTAGCACAGATACGCAGTATTTT,TRBD2,-,TRBV18,TRBJ2-3
CASSFSPLGRSGEKLFF,TGTGCCAGCAGCTTTAGCCCTCTTGGGAGGTCGGGTGAAAAACTGTTTTTT,-,-,TRBV7-2,TRBJ1-4
CASTVYYGYTF,TGTGCCAGCACAGTGTACTATGGCTACACCTTC,-,-,TRBV2,TRBJ1-2
CATSTDALDGTNYGYTF,TGTGCCACCAGCACGGATGCTCTAGACGGAACTAACTATGGCTACACCTTC,-,-,TRBV15,TRBJ1-2
CASSYGGQRMNTEAFF,TGTGCCAGCAGTTACGGGGGACAGCGCATGAACACTGAAGCTTTCTTT,TRBD1,medium-sized,TRBV6-5,TRBJ1-1
CASSLAGRGDYNEQFF,TGTGCCAGCAGCTTAGCCGGGCGGGGGGACTACAATGAGCAGTTCTTC,TRBD2,-,TRBV11-2,TRBJ2-1
CASSLRPWGLGTSTDTQYF,TGTGCCAGCAGCTTACGTCCGTGGGGACTAGGTACCTCCACAGATACGCAGTATTTT,TRBD2,-,TRBV7-8,TRBJ2-3
CASRPFTGVGTEAFF,TGCGCCAGCAGACCCTTTACAGGGGTAGGCACTGAAGCTTTCTTT,TRBD1,-,TRBV4-1,TRBJ1-1
CASSLTSGAGEQFF,TGTGCCAGCAGCTTGACTAGCGGGGCCGGTGAGCAGTTCTTC,TRBD2,-,TRBV11-3,TRBJ2-1